This passage covers 21 T cell receptor beta chains from one sample sequenced in a study of blood T cell repertoires in COVID-19. Sequenced by immunoSEQ multiplex PCR; TCRdb stores in-frame clones only, minus some. Found here are 350,000 or so clones, around 90% of them singletons; the top ten hold approximately 6.2%. Sequenced: peripheral blood. All receptors come from a young man with active or convalescent COVID-19.

CDR3 loop: CASGGTSGSYEQYF. The CDR3 DNA follows: TGTGCCAGCGGGGGGACCTCTGGCTCCTACGAGCAGTACTTC. The chain combines TRBV28 with TRBJ2-7, with D possibly matching TRBD2 (6 bases). The V and J ends lost 8 bases and 0 bases respectively, with 14 bases between them. CDR3 length: 14 amino acids. In germline, CDR1 is MDHEN, CDR2 SYDVKM.

In DNA form, the CDR3 reads TGTGCCAGCAGCCTCGACAGGGGCGTGGATGAGCAGTTCTTC. As protein: CASSLDRGVDEQFF. V and J are TRBV7-2 and TRBJ2-1, with 8 bases identical to TRBD1. The CDR3 consists of 14 residues. Germline trimming cut 5 bases from V and 8 bases from J; bases unmatched to any gene: 8. CDR1 and CDR2 from the germline V gene are SGHTA and FQGNSA.

The chain uses TRBV29-1 and TRBJ2-2; D is ambiguous. Trimming took off 3 bases at V and 4 bases at J, with 9 bases between the two ends. CDR1 and CDR2 from the germline V gene are SQVTM and ANQGSEA. CDR3 size: 13 residues. The CDR3 reads CSVDIGFTGELFF. DNA for the CDR3: TGCAGCGTTGATATCGGGTTCACCGGGGAGCTGTTTTTT.

The gene calls are TRBV6-2 or TRBV6-3 and TRBJ1-4; 7 nucleotides align to TRBD1. This CDR3 is 15 amino acids long. From germline, CDR1 is MNHEY and CDR2 SVGEGT. V was clipped by 5 bases and J by 4 bases; unmatched bases: 7. The CDR3: CASSNRQGGNEKLFF. The CDR3, as DNA: TGTGCCAGCAGTAACAGACAGGGCGGTAATGAAAAACTGTTTTTT.

The rearrangement uses TRBV11-3 and TRBJ2-3; D unresolved. Germline values: CDR1 SGHNT, CDR2 YENEEA. This CDR3 contains 14 residues. V was trimmed by 5 bases and J by 0 bases, leaving 9 bases between them. The CDR3 DNA is TGTGCCAGCAGCCCCAGGCGTAGCACAGATACGCAGTATTTT. Encoded protein: CASSPRRSTDTQYF. The variable domain in full, with the rest retrieved from reference TRBV11-3 and TRBJ2-3, is EAGVVQSPRYKIIEKKQPVAFWCNPISGHNTLYWYLQNLGQGPELLIRYENEEAVDDSQLPKDRFSAERLKGVDSTLKIQPAELGDSAVYLCASSPRRSTDTQYFGPGTRLTVL.

This rearrangement joins TRBV20-1 to TRBJ1-1; no clear D gene. V lost 7 bases to trimming and J lost 2 bases, with 5 bases between them. This CDR3 contains 10 residues. CDR1 DFQATT and CDR2 SNEGSKA come from the germline V gene (reference sequence). The CDR3 DNA sequence: TGCAGTGGAGTTAACACTGAAGCTTTCTTT. Translating gives CSGVNTEAFF.

The rearrangement links TRBV7-9 to TRBJ2-3, with 12 bases matching TRBD2. The germline gives CDR1 SEHNR, CDR2 FQNEAQ (reference sequence). V was clipped by 5 bases and J by 0 bases; unmatched bases: 3. The CDR3 covers 16 residues. The CDR3 spells CASSRGTSGSTDTQYF. The CDR3 DNA reads TGTGCCAGCAGCCGGGGGACTAGCGGGAGCACAGATACGCAGTATTTT.

The genes are TRBV28 and TRBJ2-5; TRBD1 might be the D (5 bases). CDR3 length equals 13 residues. Germline V gene sequence: CDR1 MDHEN, CDR2 SYDVKM. Trimming cost V 7 bases and J 1 base, with 10 bases left between them. The CDR3 nucleotides are TGTGCCAGCACTGGACAACTCCAAGAGACCCAGTACTTC. It encodes CASTGQLQETQYF.

CDR3 sequence: CAWSVLRLAYNEQFF. CDR3 coding DNA: TGTGCCTGGAGTGTACTGCGACTCGCCTACAATGAGCAGTTCTTC. The genes are TRBV30 and TRBJ2-1; D ambiguous. Deletions cut 0 bases from V and 2 bases from J, with 11 bases between. There are 15 residues in the CDR3. Germline CDR1 reads GTSNPN; CDR2 reads SVGIG (reference sequence).

This chain joins TRBV12-3 or TRBV12-4 and TRBJ2-3; 8 nucleotides align to TRBD1. Trimming removed 7 bases from V and 6 bases from J; junction bases left unmatched: 6. This CDR3 region has 13 residues. CDR3 amino acids: CASTRQGWDTQYF. In DNA form, the CDR3 reads TGTGCCAGCACCCGACAGGGGTGGGATACGCAGTATTTT.

The chain joins TRBV28 to TRBJ1-2, with 8 bases lining up with TRBD1. Germline V gives CDR1 MDHEN, CDR2 SYDVKM. The CDR3 spans 18 residues. After removal of 5 bases from V and 1 base from J, the junction contained 15 bases not matched to a gene. CDR3 loop: CASSPIGQGGWDNYGYTF. CDR3 nucleotides: TGTGCCAGCAGTCCCATTGGACAGGGAGGTTGGGATAACTATGGCTACACCTTC.

This chain joins TRBV28 and TRBJ2-1; TRBD2 matches 10 bases. The germline gives CDR1 MDHEN, CDR2 SYDVKM. V was pared by 5 bases and J by 6 bases, with 16 bases of the junction left unmatched. The CDR3 is 18 residues long. CDR3 protein: CASSPTTSGYIDSNEQFF. The CDR3 nucleotides are TGTGCCAGCAGTCCCACGACTAGCGGGTACATTGACTCCAATGAGCAGTTCTTC.

The chain combines TRBV29-1 with TRBJ2-2; 7 bases agree with TRBD2. The CDR3 spans 14 residues. The trim removed 6 bases at V and 6 bases at J, leaving 10 bases unmatched. The germline gives CDR1 SQVTM, CDR2 ANQGSEA. CDR3 sequence (DNA): TGCAGCGTCGGGGAGGGGTATTGGGCCGGGGAGCTGTTTTTT. It yields the protein CSVGEGYWAGELFF.

The rearrangement links TRBV3-1 (or the pseudogene TRBV3-2) to TRBJ1-3, with D perhaps matching TRBD1 (6 bases). V was trimmed by 5 bases and J by 4 bases, leaving 18 bases between them. The CDR3 contains 16 residues. Germline V gives CDR1 LGHDT, CDR2 YNNKEL (reference sequence). The CDR3 region has the DNA TGTGCCAGCAGCGCCCACACAGGGTTTGGCGGAAACACCATATATTTT. The encoded protein is CASSAHTGFGGNTIYF.

The V and J genes are TRBV28 and TRBJ1-1, with unresolved D. Looked up from germline, CDR1 is MDHEN and CDR2 is SYDVKM. CDR3 length: 15 amino acids. The V end was cut by 6 bases, the J end by 1 base, with 15 bases between. The CDR3 loop reads CASSPWLSGNTEAFF. CDR3 sequence (DNA): TGTGCCAGCAGCCCGTGGTTATCCGGGAACACTGAAGCTTTCTTT. Based on the CDR3 plus reference TRBV28 and TRBJ1-1, the full variable domain is DVKVTQSSRYLVKRTGEKVFLECVQDMDHENMFWYRQDPGLGLRLIYFSYDVKMKEKGDIPEGYSVSREKKERFSLILESASTNQTSMYLCASSPWLSGNTEAFFGQGTRLTVV.

The chain has TRBV18 and TRBJ1-6; 7 bases fit TRBD1. CDR3 length: 16 amino acids. Germline loops: CDR1 KGHSH, CDR2 LQKENI. The trim removed 3 bases at V and 7 bases at J, leaving 9 bases unmatched. CDR3 nucleotides: TGTGCCAGCTCACCGGGGACAGCCGCGGGGAATTCACCCCTCCACTTT. Its translation: CASSPGTAAGNSPLHF.

This clone appeared once. This sequence joins TRBV9 and TRBJ1-1; 10 bases are shared with TRBD1. The ends lost 3 bases at V and 0 bases at J; junction bases unmatched: 8. Germline assignment: CDR1 SGDLS and CDR2 YYNGEE. The CDR3 spans 17 residues. This chain's CDR3 is CASSASGQGYMNTEAFF. The CDR3 DNA reads as TGTGCCAGCAGCGCCTCGGGACAGGGGTACATGAACACTGAAGCTTTCTTT.

The chain couples TRBV18 to TRBJ2-7, with TRBD1 matching 11 bases. CDR3 length: 14 amino acids. The germline gives CDR1 KGHSH, CDR2 LQKENI. With 3 bases clipped from V and 7 bases from J, the junction kept 5 bases outside the gene matches. The DNA of the CDR3 is TGTGCCAGCTCACCCGGGACAGGGGGTTGGGAGCAGTACTTC. Amino acid sequence: CASSPGTGGWEQYF.

CDR3 loop: CASRSVEVFNGYTF. Written as DNA, the CDR3 is TGTGCCAGCAGATCGGTAGAGGTATTCAATGGCTACACCTTC. The rearrangement uses TRBV28 and TRBJ1-2; D unresolved. Germline V gives CDR1 MDHEN, CDR2 SYDVKM. This CDR3 spans 14 amino acids. The V end was cut by 6 bases, the J end by 6 bases, with 17 bases between.

The rearrangement uses TRBV6-2 or TRBV6-3 and TRBJ1-2; D gene ambiguous. CDR1 and CDR2 (germline): MNHEY, SVGEGT. This CDR3 contains 15 residues. The V end lost 2 bases, the J end lost 4 bases, and 14 bases lay between the germline ends. The CDR3 region has the DNA TGTGCCAGCAGTTACGCAACGGCTACTACCTATGGCTACACCTTC. It encodes CASSYATATTYGYTF.

This chain joins TRBV7-2 and TRBJ1-2, with 8 bases that match TRBD1. Germline CDR1 SGHTA, CDR2 FQGNSA. J lost 4 bases, V lost 6 bases, and 7 bases had no gene match. The CDR3 is made up of 14 amino acids. This CDR3 is CASRPGQGGYGYTF. CDR3 DNA sequence: TGTGCCAGCAGGCCCGGACAGGGCGGCTATGGCTACACCTTC.